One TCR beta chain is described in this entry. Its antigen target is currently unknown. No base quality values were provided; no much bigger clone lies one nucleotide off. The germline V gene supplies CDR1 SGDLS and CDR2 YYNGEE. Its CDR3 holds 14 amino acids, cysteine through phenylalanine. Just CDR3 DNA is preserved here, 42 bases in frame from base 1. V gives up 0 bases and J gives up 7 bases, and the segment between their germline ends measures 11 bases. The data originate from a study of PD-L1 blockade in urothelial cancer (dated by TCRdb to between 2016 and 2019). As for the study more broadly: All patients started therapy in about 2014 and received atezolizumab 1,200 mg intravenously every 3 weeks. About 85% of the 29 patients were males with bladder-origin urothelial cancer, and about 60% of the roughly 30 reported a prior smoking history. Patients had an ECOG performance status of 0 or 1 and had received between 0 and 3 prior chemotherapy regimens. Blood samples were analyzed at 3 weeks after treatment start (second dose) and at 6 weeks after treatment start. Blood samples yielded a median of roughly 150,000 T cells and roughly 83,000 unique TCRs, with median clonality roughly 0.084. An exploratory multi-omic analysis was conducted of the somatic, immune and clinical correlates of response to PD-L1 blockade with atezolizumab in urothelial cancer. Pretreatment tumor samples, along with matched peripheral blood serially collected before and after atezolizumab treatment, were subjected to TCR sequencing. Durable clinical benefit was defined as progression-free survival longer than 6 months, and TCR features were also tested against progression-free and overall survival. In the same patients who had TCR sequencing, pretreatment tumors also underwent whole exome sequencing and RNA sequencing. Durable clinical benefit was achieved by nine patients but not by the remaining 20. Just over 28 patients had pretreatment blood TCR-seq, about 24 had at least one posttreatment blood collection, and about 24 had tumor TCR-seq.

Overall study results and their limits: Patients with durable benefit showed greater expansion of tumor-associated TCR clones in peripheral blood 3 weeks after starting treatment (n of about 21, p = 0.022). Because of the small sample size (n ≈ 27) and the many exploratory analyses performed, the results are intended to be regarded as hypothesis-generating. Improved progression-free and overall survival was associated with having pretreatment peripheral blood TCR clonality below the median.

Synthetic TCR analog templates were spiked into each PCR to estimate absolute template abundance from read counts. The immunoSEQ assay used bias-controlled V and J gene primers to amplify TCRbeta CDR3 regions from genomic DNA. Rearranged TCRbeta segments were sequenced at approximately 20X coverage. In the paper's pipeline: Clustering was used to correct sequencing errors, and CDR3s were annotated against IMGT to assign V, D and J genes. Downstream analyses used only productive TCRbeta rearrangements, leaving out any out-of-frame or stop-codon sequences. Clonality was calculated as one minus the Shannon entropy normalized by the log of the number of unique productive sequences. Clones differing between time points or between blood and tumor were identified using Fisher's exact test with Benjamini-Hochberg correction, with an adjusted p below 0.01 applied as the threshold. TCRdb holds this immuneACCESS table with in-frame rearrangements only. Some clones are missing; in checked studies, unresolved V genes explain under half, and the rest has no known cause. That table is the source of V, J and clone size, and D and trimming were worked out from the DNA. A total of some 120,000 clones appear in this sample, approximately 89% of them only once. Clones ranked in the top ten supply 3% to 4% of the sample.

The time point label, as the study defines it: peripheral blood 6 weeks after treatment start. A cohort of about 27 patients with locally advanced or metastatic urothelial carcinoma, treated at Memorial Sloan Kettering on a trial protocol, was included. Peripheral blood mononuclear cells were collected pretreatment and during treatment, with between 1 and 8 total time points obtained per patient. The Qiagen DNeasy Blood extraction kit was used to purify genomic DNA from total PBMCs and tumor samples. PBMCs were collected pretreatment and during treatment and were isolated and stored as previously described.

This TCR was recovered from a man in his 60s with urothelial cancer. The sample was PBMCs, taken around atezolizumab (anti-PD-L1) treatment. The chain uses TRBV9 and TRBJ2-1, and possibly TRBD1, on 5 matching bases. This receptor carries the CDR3 CASSVGGDRNEQFF. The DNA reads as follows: TGTGCCAGCAGCGTAGGGGGCGATAGAAATGAGCAGTTCTTC.